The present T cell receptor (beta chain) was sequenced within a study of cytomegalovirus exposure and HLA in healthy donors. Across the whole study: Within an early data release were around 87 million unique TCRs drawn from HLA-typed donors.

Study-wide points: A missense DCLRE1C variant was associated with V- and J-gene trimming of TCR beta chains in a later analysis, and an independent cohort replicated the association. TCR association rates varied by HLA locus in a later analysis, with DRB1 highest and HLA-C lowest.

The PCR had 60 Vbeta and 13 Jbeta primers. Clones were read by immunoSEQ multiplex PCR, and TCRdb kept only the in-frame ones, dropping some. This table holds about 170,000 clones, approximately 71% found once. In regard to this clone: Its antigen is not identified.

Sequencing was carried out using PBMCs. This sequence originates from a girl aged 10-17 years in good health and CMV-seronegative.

The CDR3, as DNA: TGTGCCAGCAGTCCCCGGTGGGGATCGGGGGAGCAGTACTTC. It specifies CASSPRWGSGEQYF. The genes are TRBV5-4 and TRBJ2-7; maybe TRBD2 (5 bases). The CDR3 contains 14 residues. The germline V and J ends were trimmed by 5 bases and 7 bases, with 19 bases remaining between them. CDR1 is SGHNT, CDR2 YYREEE, per germline (reference sequence). Full variable domain (remainder filled in from reference TRBV5-4 and TRBJ2-7): ETGVTQSPTHLIKTRGQQVTLRCSSQSGHNTVSWYQQALGQGPQFIFQYYREEENGRGNFPPRFSGLQFPNYSSELNVNALELDDSALYLCASSPRWGSGEQYFGPGTRLTVT.